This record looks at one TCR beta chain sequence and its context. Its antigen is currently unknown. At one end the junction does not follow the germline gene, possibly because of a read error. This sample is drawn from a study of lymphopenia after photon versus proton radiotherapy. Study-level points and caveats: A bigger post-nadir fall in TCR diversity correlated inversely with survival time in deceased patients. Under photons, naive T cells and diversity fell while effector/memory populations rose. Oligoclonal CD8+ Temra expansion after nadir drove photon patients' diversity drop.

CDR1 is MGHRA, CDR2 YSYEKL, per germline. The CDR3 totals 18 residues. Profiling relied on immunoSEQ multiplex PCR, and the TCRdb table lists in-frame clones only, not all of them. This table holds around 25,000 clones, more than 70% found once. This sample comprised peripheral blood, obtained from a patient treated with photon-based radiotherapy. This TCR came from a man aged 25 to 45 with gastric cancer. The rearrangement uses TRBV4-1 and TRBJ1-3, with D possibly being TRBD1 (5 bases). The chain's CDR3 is CASSQGGWGTSSGDTIYF. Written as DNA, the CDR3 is TGCGCCAGCAGCCAAGGAGGGTGGGGGACTAGCTCTGGAGACACCATATATTTT.